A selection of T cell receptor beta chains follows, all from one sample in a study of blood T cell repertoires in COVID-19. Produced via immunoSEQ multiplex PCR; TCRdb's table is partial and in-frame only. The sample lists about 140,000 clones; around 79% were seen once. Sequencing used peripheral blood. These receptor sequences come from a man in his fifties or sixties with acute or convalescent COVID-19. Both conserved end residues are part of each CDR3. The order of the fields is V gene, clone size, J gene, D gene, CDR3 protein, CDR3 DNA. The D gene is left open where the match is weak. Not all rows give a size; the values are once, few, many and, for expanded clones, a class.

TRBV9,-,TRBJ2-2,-,CASSVSSGGHTGELFF,TGTGCCAGCAGCGTTTCGTCGGGGGGCCACACCGGGGAGCTGTTTTTT
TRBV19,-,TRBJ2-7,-,CASSSAAYEQYF,TGTGCCAGTAGCAGTGCGGCCTACGAGCAGTACTTC
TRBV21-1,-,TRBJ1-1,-,CASSGGSPDLSTEAFF,TGTGCCAGCAGCGGGGGCTCCCCCGACTTGAGCACTGAAGCTTTCTTT
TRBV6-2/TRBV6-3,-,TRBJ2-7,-,CASSYPDEQYF,TGTGCCAGCAGTTACCCGGACGAGCAGTACTTC
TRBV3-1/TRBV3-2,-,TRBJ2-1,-,CASSRGPGEYNEQFF,TGTGCCAGCAGCAGGGGACCAGGGGAATACAATGAGCAGTTCTTC
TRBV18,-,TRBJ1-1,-,CASLVKLNTEAFF,TGTGCCAGCTTAGTCAAGTTGAACACTGAAGCTTTCTTT
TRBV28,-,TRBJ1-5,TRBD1,CASRLDRGPYSNQPQHF,TGTGCCAGCAGACTAGACAGGGGCCCTTATAGCAATCAGCCCCAGCATTTT
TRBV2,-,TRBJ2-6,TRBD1,CASSEIRTGGFGANVLTF,TGTGCCAGCAGTGAAATTAGGACAGGGGGCTTCGGGGCCAACGTCCTGACTTTC
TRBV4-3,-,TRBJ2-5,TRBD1,CASSLGGDRGETQYF,TGCGCCAGCAGTCTGGGGGGAGACAGGGGAGAGACCCAGTACTTC
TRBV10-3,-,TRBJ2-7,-,CAIADIDTSSYEQYF,TGTGCCATCGCTGACATTGACACAAGCTCCTACGAGCAGTACTTC
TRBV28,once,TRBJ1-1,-,CASRSGGYTEAFF,TGTGCCAGCAGAAGCGGGGGCTACACTGAAGCTTTCTTT
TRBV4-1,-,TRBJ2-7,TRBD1,CASSHFTGGAGPGEQYF,TGCGCCAGCAGCCATTTTACAGGGGGCGCCGGTCCGGGTGAGCAGTACTTC
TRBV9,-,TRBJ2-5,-,CASSYRGAMSETQYF,TGTGCCAGCAGCTATCGCGGGGCGATGTCCGAGACCCAGTACTTC
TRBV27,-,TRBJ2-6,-,CASNLEASGANVLTF,TGTGCCAGCAATCTGGAGGCCTCTGGGGCCAACGTCCTGACTTTC
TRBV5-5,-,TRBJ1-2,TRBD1,CASSPGDSNYGYTF,TGTGCCAGCAGCCCGGGGGACAGCAACTATGGCTACACCTTC
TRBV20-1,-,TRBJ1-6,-,CSASGSRSSYNSPLHF,TGCAGTGCTAGTGGTTCCCGGAGCTCCTATAATTCACCCCTCCACTTT
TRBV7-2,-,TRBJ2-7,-,CASSLSPYEQYF,TGTGCCAGCAGCTTGTCTCCCTACGAGCAGTACTTC